Below, 5 T cell receptor beta chains from the same sample are listed, as sequenced in a study of T cell changes during pregnancy in multiple sclerosis. Profiling relied on immunoSEQ multiplex PCR, and the TCRdb table lists in-frame clones only, not all of them. The data contain 39,000 or so clones, 80% to 95% of them seen just once; the ten biggest clones take up 20% to 30%. Sequences were derived from CD8+ T cells from peripheral blood mononuclear cells, sampled before pregnancy. Every receptor here comes from a female donor with multiple sclerosis, enrolled in a pregnancy study.

This clone was seen once. The V gene is TRBV9, the J gene TRBJ2-5; D perhaps matches TRBD2 (7 bases). Germline V gives CDR1 SGDLS, CDR2 YYNGEE. This CDR3 is built from 14 residues. V gave up 1 base and J gave up 5 bases, with 12 bases separating them. The CDR3 DNA reads TGTGCCAGCAGCGTATCCGGGGGGCGCGAGACCCAGTACTTC. This encodes CASSVSGGRETQYF.

This clone was picked up a small number of times. This sample includes further DNA sequences coding for the same CDR3. The rearrangement links TRBV9 to TRBJ1-2, with D possibly being TRBD1 (6 bases). Deletions cut 2 bases from V and 8 bases from J, with 10 bases between. This CDR3 is built from 12 residues. In germline, CDR1 is SGDLS, CDR2 YYNGEE. CDR3 in amino acids: CASSVGGRGYTF. The DNA for the CDR3 is TGTGCCAGCAGCGTTGGGGGCCGGGGCTACACCTTC. The whole variable domain, filled in from reference TRBV9 and TRBJ1-2, reads DSGVTQTPKHLITATGQRVTLRCSPRSGDLSVYWYQQSLDQGLQFLIQYYNGEERAKGNILERFSAQQFPDLHSELNLSSLELGDSALYFCASSVGGRGYTFGSGTRLTVV.

The chain has TRBV12-5 and TRBJ1-2; 9 bases map to TRBD1. Trimming took 5 bases from V and 8 from J; bases not matched to a gene: 12. This CDR3 has 15 amino acids. Germline V lookup: CDR1 LGHNT, CDR2 FRNRAP. CDR3 nucleotides: TGTGCTAGTGGTCCAACAGGGGGCCGTGGAGACGGCTACACCTTC. Amino acid sequence: CASGPTGGRGDGYTF.

The chain combines TRBV15 with TRBJ2-2; 7 bases match TRBD1. With 1 base clipped from V and 7 bases from J, the junction kept 3 bases outside the gene matches. The CDR3 extends over 14 amino acids. Germline CDR1 is LNHNV and CDR2 is YYDKDF (reference sequence). CDR3 DNA: TGTGCCACCAGCAGAGGACAGGGCGACGGGGAGCTGTTTTTT. Translated: CATSRGQGDGELFF.

The table lists this clone with a count of one. The rearrangement uses TRBV27 and TRBJ2-3; D perhaps matches TRBD2 (5 bases). The germline V gene has CDR1 MNHEY and CDR2 SMNVEV (reference sequence). With 5 bases removed from V and 6 bases from J, the gap between germline ends came to 21 bases. The length of the CDR3 is 16 residues. The CDR3 is CASSPRAAPYRDTQYF. CDR3 in DNA: TGTGCCAGCAGTCCACGAGCGGCTCCCTATAGGGATACGCAGTATTTT.